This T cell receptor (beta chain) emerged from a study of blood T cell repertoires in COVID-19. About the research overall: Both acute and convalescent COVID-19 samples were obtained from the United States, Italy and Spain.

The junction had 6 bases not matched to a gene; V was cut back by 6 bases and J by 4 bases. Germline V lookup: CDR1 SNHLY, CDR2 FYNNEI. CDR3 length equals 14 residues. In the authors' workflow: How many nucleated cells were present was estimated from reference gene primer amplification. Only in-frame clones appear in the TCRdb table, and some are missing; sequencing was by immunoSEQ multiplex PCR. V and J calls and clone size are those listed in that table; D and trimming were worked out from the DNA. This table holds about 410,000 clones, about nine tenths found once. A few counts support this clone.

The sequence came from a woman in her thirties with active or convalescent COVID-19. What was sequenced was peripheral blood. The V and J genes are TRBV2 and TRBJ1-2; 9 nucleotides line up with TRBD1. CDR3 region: CASSTTGQGYGYTF. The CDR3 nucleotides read TGTGCCAGCAGCACTACGGGACAGGGCTATGGCTACACCTTC.